The T cell receptor (beta chain) described here comes from a study of vaccination effects on CD4 cells after COVID-19. General observations from the study: Healthy vaccine recipients' vaccine-induced clones were almost all SARS-CoV-2 mono-reactive.

The CDR3 has 13 residues. Trimming shortened V by 8 bases and J by 8 bases, and 16 bases separated the two germline ends. The V gene's germline CDR1 is SNHLY and CDR2 FYNNEI. The assay was immunoSEQ multiplex PCR, and TCRdb's table has in-frame clones only and misses some. The top ten hold 20% to 25% of the sample, which has 30,000 to 45,000 clones, roughly 70% seen once. As to this clone: Its antigen remains unknown.

Sequencing followed a ViraFEST assay step that expanded antigen-specific CD4+ T cells with viral peptide pools. Culture proceeded for 10 days, and CD4+ T cells were then isolated. All vaccine recipients tested negative for nucleocapsid antibodies and had never contracted SARS-CoV-2 infection. Cells had half their medium changed to IL-2 medium on days 3 and 7. Here the sequenced sample was CD4+ T cells from PBMCs cultured with SARS-CoV-2 spike peptides, taken before COVID-19 vaccination. This chain links TRBV2 with TRBJ2-4; a possible D gene is TRBD2 (7 bases). The origin of this receptor is a human donor who received a COVID-19 vaccine. The DNA for the CDR3 is TGTGCCAGCGGCGGGGGCCTCGGGTACATTCAGTACTTC. It translates to CASGGGLGYIQYF.